This T cell receptor (beta chain) is drawn from a study of vaccination and CD4 T cells after COVID-19. Treatment: approximately nine-day PBMC culture with coronavirus spike peptide pools or control peptides (ViraFEST assay). Antigen-specific T cells were expanded with peptide pools by ViraFEST, and TCRs were then sequenced. The study sequenced cultured CD4+ T cell DNA using the Oncomine TCR Beta short-read assay. Genomic DNA was isolated from CD4+ T cells that had been cultured. Each CDR3 protein is one row after TCRdb ran MiXCR on the PCR reads. The table shows 20,000 to 25,000 distinct CDR3 sequences, with 49% occurring only once. The CDR3 length is 17 residues. Germline CDR1 and CDR2: MNHEY and SMNVEV (reference sequence). The V segment lost 4 bases and the J segment 2 bases; nucleotides outside the gene matches: 8. This clonotype was counted a few times. Its antigen is not known. General study findings and limits: Clonotypes reactive to SARS-CoV-2 had a median that went up from 21 to 38, but not significantly.

The specimen was CD4+ T cells from blood, cultured in vitro. This chain links TRBV27 with TRBJ2-3; 11 nucleotides match TRBD2. This clonotype originated in a human donor who had recovered from COVID-19. CDR3 sequence: CASSYGGTSGFTDTQYF. The DNA of the CDR3 is TGTGCCAGCAGTTATGGAGGGACTAGCGGATTCACAGATACGCAGTATTTT.